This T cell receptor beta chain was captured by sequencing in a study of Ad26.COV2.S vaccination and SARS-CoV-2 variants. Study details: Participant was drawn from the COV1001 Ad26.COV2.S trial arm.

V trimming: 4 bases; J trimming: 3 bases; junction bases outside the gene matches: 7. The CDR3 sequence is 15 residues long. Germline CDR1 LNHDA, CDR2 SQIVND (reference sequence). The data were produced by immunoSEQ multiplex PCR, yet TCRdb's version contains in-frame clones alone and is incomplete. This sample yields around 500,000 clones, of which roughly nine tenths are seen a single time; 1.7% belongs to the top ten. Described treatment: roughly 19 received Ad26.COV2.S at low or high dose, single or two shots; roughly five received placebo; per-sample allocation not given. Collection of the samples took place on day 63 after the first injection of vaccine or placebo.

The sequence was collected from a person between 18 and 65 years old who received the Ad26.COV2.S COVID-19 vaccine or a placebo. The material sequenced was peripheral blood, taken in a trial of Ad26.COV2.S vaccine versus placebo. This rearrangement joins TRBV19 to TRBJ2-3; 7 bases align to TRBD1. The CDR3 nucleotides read TGTGCCAGTAGTAAACAGGGGCTTTGGACAGATACGCAGTATTTT. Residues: CASSKQGLWTDTQYF.